The source of this TCR beta chain is a study of blood T cell repertoires in COVID-19. For the study at large: The origin of the acute and convalescent COVID-19 samples was the United States, Italy and Spain. PBMCs, B-cell-depleted T cells, or T cells were the source of the cDNA or gDNA that made up the material.

Original analysis: From reference gene primer amplification, estimates of nucleated cell counts were derived. Clones were sequenced by immunoSEQ multiplex PCR, and TCRdb holds only the in-frame ones, with some missing. The V and J calls and clone size were taken over from that table, and D and trimming were inferred from the DNA. The sample holds about 170,000 clones, approximately 83% seen once. This clone occurred a few times. The germline gives CDR1 SGHRS, CDR2 YFSETQ. Losses at the gene ends were 1 base for V and 1 base for J; bases not matched to a gene: 8. This CDR3 region has 16 residues. This clonotype was sampled from a woman aged 60-70 years with acute or convalescent COVID-19. The sequenced material came from peripheral blood. This chain connects TRBV5-1 to TRBJ2-7, with 7 bases matching TRBD1. The CDR3 DNA reads TGCGCCAGCAGCTTGCTCGGGACAGCCTTTTCCTACGAGCAGTACTTC. This sequence encodes CASSLLGTAFSYEQYF.